This TCR beta chain appears in the sequencing data of a study of blood T cell repertoires in COVID-19 (dated by TCRdb to the early 2020s). In the study overall: The collaborator samples originated in the United States, Italy and Spain and spanned the acute and convalescent phases of COVID-19. Deeply sampled blood TCRbeta repertoires from subjects exposed to, actively infected with, or recovered from COVID-19 were included in the dataset. The samples were drawn from the first 160 participants of the ongoing ImmuneRACE study and from about 1,200 subjects provided by 6 global collaborators. The prospective study material was composed of cDNA or gDNA derived from T cells, B-cell-depleted T cells, or PBMCs. Nearly every sample came with metadata listing a de-identified subject ID, COVID-19 status, age in years and sex. A freely available public database, intended as a resource for researchers studying the immune response to SARS-CoV-2, is where the repertoires were released. HLA class I and class II types, where available, came from metadata supplied by the sample provider rather than from assay-based typing.

TCRbeta CDR3 regions were amplified from genomic DNA using the immunoSEQ Assay, a bias-controlled multiplex PCR. The authors' pipeline ran thus. Within the assay, amplification of reference gene primers was used to estimate how many nucleated cells each sample contained. Sequence reads were collapsed and filtered to measure the absolute abundance of every unique TCRbeta CDR3 rearrangement. For each sample, productive Simpson clonality was calculated as the square root of Simpson's diversity index across productive rearrangements. The table comes from immuneACCESS by way of TCRdb, which keeps in-frame sequences with V and J called. Part of the clones is missing from these tables; in studies checked, under half for an unresolved V gene and the rest for unknown reasons. Clonal size and the V and J genes are those of that table, whereas D and trimming came from the DNA. This sample has some 330,000 clones in its table, and roughly 90% of those were observed once. In total, the top ten clones hold 3% to 4% of the sample.

This clone was picked up a small number of times. Its binding antigen is unknown. No clone much larger than this one lies a single base away; base qualities are absent. Other DNA variants within this sample encode the same CDR3. Overall study results and their limits: Clinical and demographic metadata were provided uncurated, with the amount varying by source and participant.

Collaborating institutions collected whole blood in K2EDTA tubes following their own protocols. Collaborator samples were shipped for TCRbeta analysis as frozen whole blood, isolated PBMCs, or DNA extracted from either sample type. The sequence was collected from a woman in her forties or fifties with active or convalescent COVID-19. Specimen: peripheral blood.

The bases are TGTGCCTGGAGTGTCGGACAGGGATCCTACGAGCAGTACTTC. It translates to CAWSVGQGSYEQYF. The chain uses TRBV30 and TRBJ2-7, and TRBD1 aligns with 8 junction nucleotides. Including the terminal cysteine and phenylalanine, the CDR3 comprises 14 residues. The kept DNA is CDR3 alone, 42 bases in frame from the first base. CDR1 is given as GTSNPN and CDR2 as SVGIG, both from the germline V gene (reference sequence). V is trimmed back by 0 bases and J by 1 base, and the junction contains 2 bases that no gene match accounts for.